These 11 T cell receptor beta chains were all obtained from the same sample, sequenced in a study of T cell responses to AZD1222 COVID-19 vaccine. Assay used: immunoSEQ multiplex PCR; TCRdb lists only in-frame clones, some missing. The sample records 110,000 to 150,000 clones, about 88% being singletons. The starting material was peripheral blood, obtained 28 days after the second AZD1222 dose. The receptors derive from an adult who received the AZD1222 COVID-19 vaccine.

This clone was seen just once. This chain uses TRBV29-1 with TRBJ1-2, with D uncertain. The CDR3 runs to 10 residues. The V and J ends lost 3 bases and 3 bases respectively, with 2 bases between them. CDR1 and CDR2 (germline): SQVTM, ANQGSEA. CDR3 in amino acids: CSVEYYGYTF. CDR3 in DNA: TGCAGCGTTGAGTACTATGGCTACACCTTC.

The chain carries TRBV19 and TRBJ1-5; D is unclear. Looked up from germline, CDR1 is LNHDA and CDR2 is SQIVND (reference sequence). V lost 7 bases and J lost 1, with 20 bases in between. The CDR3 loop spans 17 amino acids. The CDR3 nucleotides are TGTGCCAGTAAGGTGAGGGTAGGATCCGGGAGCAATCAGCCCCAGCATTTT. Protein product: CASKVRVGSGSNQPQHF.

CDR3 DNA: TGTGCCAGCAGCATACAGGGTGCCGGTAATTCACCCCTCCACTTT. As protein: CASSIQGAGNSPLHF. The chain carries TRBV7-6 and TRBJ1-6, with D maybe TRBD1 (6 bases). V gave up 5 bases and J gave up 6 bases, with 14 bases separating them. Germline CDR1 reads SGHVS; CDR2 reads FNYEAQ. There are 15 residues in the CDR3.

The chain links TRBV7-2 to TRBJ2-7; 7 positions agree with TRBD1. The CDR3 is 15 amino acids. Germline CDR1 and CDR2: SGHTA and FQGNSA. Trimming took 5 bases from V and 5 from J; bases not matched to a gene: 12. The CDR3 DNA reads TGTGCCAGCAGCATAACAGGGGCCGGTTTGGACGAGCAGTACTTC. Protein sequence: CASSITGAGLDEQYF. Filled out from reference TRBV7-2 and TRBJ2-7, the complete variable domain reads GAGVSQSPSNKVTEKGKDVELRCDPISGHTALYWYRQSLGQGLEFLIYFQGNSAPDKSGLPSDRFSAERTGGSVSTLTIQRTQQEDSAVYLCASSITGAGLDEQYFGPGTRLTVT.

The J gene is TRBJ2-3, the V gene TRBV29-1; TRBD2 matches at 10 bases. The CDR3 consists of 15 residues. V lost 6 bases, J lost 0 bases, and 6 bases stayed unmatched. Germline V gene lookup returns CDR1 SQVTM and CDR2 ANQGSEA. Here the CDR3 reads CSVAGLAESTDTQYF. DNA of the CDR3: TGCAGCGTCGCCGGACTAGCGGAAAGCACAGATACGCAGTATTTT.

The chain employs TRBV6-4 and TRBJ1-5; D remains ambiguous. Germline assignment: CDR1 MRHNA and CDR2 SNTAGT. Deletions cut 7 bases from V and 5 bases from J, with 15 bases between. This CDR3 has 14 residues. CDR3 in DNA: TGTGCCAGCACGGTCAACCCTGGGGATCAGCCCCAGCATTTT. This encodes CASTVNPGDQPQHF.

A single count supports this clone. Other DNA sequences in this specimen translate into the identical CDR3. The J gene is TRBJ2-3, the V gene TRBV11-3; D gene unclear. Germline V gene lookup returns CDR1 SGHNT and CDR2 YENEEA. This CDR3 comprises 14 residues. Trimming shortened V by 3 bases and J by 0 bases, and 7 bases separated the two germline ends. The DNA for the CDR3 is TGTGCCAGCAGCTTGACCGCTAGCACAGATACGCAGTATTTT. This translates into CASSLTASTDTQYF.

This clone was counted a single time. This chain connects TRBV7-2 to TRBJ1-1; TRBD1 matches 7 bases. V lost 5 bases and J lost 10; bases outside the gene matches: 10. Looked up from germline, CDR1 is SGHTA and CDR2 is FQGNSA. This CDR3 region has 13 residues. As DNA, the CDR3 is TGTGCCAGCAGCCGGGGACAGAACCTGGGAGCTTTCTTT. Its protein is CASSRGQNLGAFF.

CDR3 bases: TGTGCCAGCAGGGGGACAGGGTTTCCTGAAGCTTTCTTT. Protein: CASRGTGFPEAFF. This chain joins TRBV27 and TRBJ1-1, with 9 bases fitting TRBD1. The ends lost 6 bases at V and 6 bases at J; junction bases unmatched: 5. The CDR3 loop spans 13 amino acids. Germline CDR1 MNHEY, CDR2 SMNVEV (reference sequence).

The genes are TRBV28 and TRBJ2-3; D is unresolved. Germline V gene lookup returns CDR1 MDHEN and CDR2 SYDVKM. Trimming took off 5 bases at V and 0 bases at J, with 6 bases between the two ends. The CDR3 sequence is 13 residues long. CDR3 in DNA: TGTGCCAGCAGTCCCCCCAGCACAGATACGCAGTATTTT. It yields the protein CASSPPSTDTQYF.

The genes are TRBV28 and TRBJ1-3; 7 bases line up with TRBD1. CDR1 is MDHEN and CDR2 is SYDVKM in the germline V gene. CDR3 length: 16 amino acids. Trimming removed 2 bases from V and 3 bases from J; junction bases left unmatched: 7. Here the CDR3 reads CASSLPTGVDGNTIYF. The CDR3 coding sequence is TGTGCCAGCAGTTTACCAACAGGGGTGGATGGAAACACCATATATTTT.